Each of the 17 T cell receptor beta chains below was sequenced from the same sample in a study of blood T cell repertoires in COVID-19 (TCRdb year 2020). Receptors were amplified or captured by the immunoSEQ multiplex PCR assay. This is the immuneACCESS table as TCRdb keeps it, with only in-frame sequences that have V and J called. A part of the clones is gone; compared with another copy, unresolved V genes explain less than half, and the rest is unexplained. This sample holds roughly 240,000 clones; roughly 80% were observed only once. About 3.9% of the sample goes to the ten largest clones. The sequencing input was PBMCs or T cells enriched from blood (not recorded which). The receptors derive from a woman aged 40-49 years who had been exposed to COVID-19.

The CDR3 DNA reads TGTGCCACCCCCGAAGGAGGACTCCTCCCTAGCACAGATACGCAGTATTTT. Translating it yields CATPEGGLLPSTDTQYF. The V call is TRBV27, the J call TRBJ2-3; possible D gene TRBD2, 5 bases. Looked up from germline, CDR1 is MNHEY and CDR2 is SMNVEV (reference sequence). Trimming took 10 bases from V and 0 from J, leaving 23 bases between them. CDR3 length: 17 residues.

The chain is built from TRBV4-1 and TRBJ1-1, with D possibly matching TRBD1 (5 bases). From germline, CDR1 is MGHRA and CDR2 YSYEKL. CDR3 length: 14 amino acids. The V gene lost 3 bases and the J gene lost 6 bases, with 14 bases spanning the gap. The CDR3 loop is CASSHTDTGPEAFF. The CDR3 DNA reads TGCGCCAGCAGCCACACCGACACAGGCCCTGAAGCTTTCTTT.

The chain recombines TRBV19 with TRBJ1-5, with TRBD1 as a possible D gene (6 bases). CDR3 length: 15 amino acids. The germline V and J ends were trimmed by 8 bases and 0 bases, with 14 bases remaining between them. The germline CDR1 and CDR2 sequences are LNHDA and SQIVND (reference sequence). CDR3 nucleotide sequence: TGTGCCAGTTCAGGGACACATTATAGCAATCAGCCCCAGCATTTT. It encodes CASSGTHYSNQPQHF.

This clone is a singleton in its sample. For the CDR3, the DNA is TGTGCCAGCAGCCCCGACAGGGGACGCTCACCCCTCCACTTT. Residues: CASSPDRGRSPLHF. V usage is TRBV7-8 and J usage is TRBJ1-6, with 8 nucleotides matching TRBD1. The CDR3 extends over 14 amino acids. CDR1 SGHVS and CDR2 FQNEAQ come from the germline V gene. V was clipped by 5 bases and J by 10 bases; unmatched bases: 7.

CDR3 amino acids: CASSLGGGAGETQYF. The CDR3 region has the DNA TGTGCCAGCAGTTTAGGCGGGGGGGCCGGAGAGACCCAGTACTTC. V is TRBV28 and J is TRBJ2-5; TRBD2 matches 9 bases. V lost 2 bases and J lost 4; bases outside the gene matches: 5. The CDR3 spans 15 residues. Germline loops: CDR1 MDHEN, CDR2 SYDVKM.

This chain uses TRBV19 with TRBJ1-5, with 9 bases matching TRBD1. Trimming cost V 1 base and J 6 bases; bases outside gene matches: 7. The CDR3 covers 16 residues. CDR1 and CDR2 from the germline V gene are LNHDA and SQIVND (reference sequence). The CDR3 protein is CASSIVGTGNSQPQHF. The CDR3 DNA reads as TGTGCCAGTAGTATAGTGGGGACAGGGAATAGTCAGCCCCAGCATTTT.

The chain carries TRBV3-1 (or the pseudogene TRBV3-2) and TRBJ1-1, with D possibly being TRBD1 (5 bases). From germline, CDR1 is LGHDT and CDR2 YNNKEL (reference sequence). Trimming took off 2 bases at V and 5 bases at J, with 12 bases between the two ends. The CDR3 covers 14 residues. The CDR3 sequence: CASSQRTKFTEAFF. The CDR3 DNA reads TGTGCCAGCAGCCAAAGGACAAAGTTTACTGAAGCTTTCTTT.

The chain carries TRBV7-9 and TRBJ1-4; TRBD1 agrees at 8 bases. This CDR3 is built from 16 residues. Trimming took 5 bases from V and 8 from J; bases not matched to a gene: 13. Looked up from germline, CDR1 is SEHNR and CDR2 is FQNEAQ (reference sequence). The CDR3 region is CASSKRRQGRREKLFF. CDR3 nucleotide sequence: TGTGCCAGCAGCAAGAGGAGACAGGGGCGGAGGGAAAAACTGTTTTTT.

V and J are TRBV28 and TRBJ2-3; D is perhaps TRBD2 (6 bases). Germline CDR1 and CDR2: MDHEN and SYDVKM. V lost 7 bases and J 2 bases, leaving 19 bases between the germline ends. The CDR3 runs to 16 residues. The CDR3 is CASTVGRTYLTDTQYF. As DNA, the CDR3 is TGTGCCAGCACGGTGGGGAGGACCTACCTCACAGATACGCAGTATTTT.

This clone was observed a handful of times. This chain links TRBV6-2 or TRBV6-3 with TRBJ1-1, with D possibly TRBD1 on 5 matching bases. From germline, CDR1 is MNHEY and CDR2 SVGEGT. Trimming removed 4 bases at V and 4 bases at J, with 13 bases between. The CDR3 runs to 14 residues. The CDR3 DNA follows: TGTGCCAGCAGTTCTCCACCGGGGGGCACTGAAGCTTTCTTT. Protein: CASSSPPGGTEAFF.

The chain uses TRBV12-3 or TRBV12-4 and TRBJ2-7; the D is unclear. The CDR3 is 12 residues long. V was shortened by 2 bases and J by 6 bases, with 8 bases between the two germline ends. CDR3 residues: CASSLTETEQYF. DNA for the CDR3: TGTGCCAGCAGTTTAACAGAAACCGAGCAGTACTTC.

The chain employs TRBV5-5 and TRBJ1-6; D gene unclear. This CDR3 contains 14 residues. The V gene lost 2 bases and the J gene lost 9 bases, with 12 bases spanning the gap. Per the germline V gene, CDR1 is SGHKS and CDR2 is YYEKEE (reference sequence). Here the CDR3 reads CASSLQPPLSPLHF. CDR3 DNA sequence: TGTGCCAGCAGCTTACAGCCACCTCTTTCACCCCTCCACTTT.

The chain carries TRBV6-5 and TRBJ1-3, with D maybe TRBD1 (6 bases). The CDR3 totals 14 residues. The germline CDR1 and CDR2 sequences are MNHEY and SVGAGI. Trimming took off 6 bases at V and 0 bases at J, with 9 bases between the two ends. The CDR3 here is CASRKTGSGNTIYF. DNA of the CDR3: TGTGCCAGCAGAAAGACAGGCTCTGGAAACACCATATATTTT.

The rearrangement links TRBV6-4 to TRBJ2-5; no clear D gene. Germline V gives CDR1 MRHNA, CDR2 SNTAGT. The CDR3 is made up of 14 amino acids. Deletions cut 7 bases from V and 5 bases from J, with 17 bases between. The CDR3 DNA sequence: TGTGCCAGCATCGACTTGGGTAGTGGGGAGACCCAGTACTTC. Translation gives CASIDLGSGETQYF.

The CDR3 loop reads CASSGTLHSNQPQHF. The CDR3 DNA reads as TGTGCCAGCAGTGGGACACTCCATAGCAATCAGCCCCAGCATTTT. This chain uses TRBV2 with TRBJ1-5, with a possible D match to TRBD1 (5 bases). This CDR3 is built from 15 residues. Trimming cost V 4 bases and J 0 bases, with 10 bases left between them. Germline V gives CDR1 SNHLY, CDR2 FYNNEI.

CDR3 in DNA: TGTGCCAGCTCCCCCGGACAGGGGGGTAGGGAAAAACTGTTTTTT. Translation gives CASSPGQGGREKLFF. V is TRBV18 and J is TRBJ1-4; 10 positions agree with TRBD1. Germline V lookup: CDR1 KGHSH, CDR2 LQKENI. The CDR3 sequence is 15 residues long. V trimming: 6 bases; J trimming: 8 bases; junction bases outside the gene matches: 9.

V and J are TRBV10-3 and TRBJ2-1; D is perhaps TRBD1 (5 bases). The CDR3 runs 16 residues. Germline V gene data show CDR1 as ENHRY and CDR2 as SYGVKD. V shed 0 bases and J shed 6 bases, with 15 bases lying between them. The CDR3 DNA reads TGTGCCATCAGTGAGTCGAGTCGGACGCAGGGCAATGAGCAGTTCTTC. As protein: CAISESSRTQGNEQFF.